A selection of T cell receptor beta chains follows, all from one sample in a study of blood T cell repertoires in COVID-19. The assay was immunoSEQ multiplex PCR, and TCRdb's table has in-frame clones only and misses some. The data contain 180,000 or so clones, more than 80% of them seen just once; the ten biggest clones take up 6.2%. Sample: PBMCs or T cells enriched from blood (not recorded which). Every receptor here comes from a man between 40 and 49 years old who had recovered from COVID-19. Each CDR3 is given with its conserved first and last residue. D genes are given only for firm matches. Some rows mark clone size as missing; the rest say once, few, many or name a class of expanded clone.

clone size: .
V gene: TRBV9
J gene: TRBJ2-1
D gene: TRBD1
CDR3 protein: CASSASTGQGYNEQFF
CDR3 DNA: TGTGCCAGCAGCGCGAGCACGGGACAGGGCTACAATGAGCAGTTCTTC

clone size: .
V gene: TRBV5-1
J gene: TRBJ2-1
D gene: .
CDR3 protein: CASSLVREGDEQFF
CDR3 DNA: TGCGCCAGCAGCTTAGTACGAGAAGGGGATGAGCAGTTCTTC

clone size: .
V gene: TRBV15
J gene: TRBJ2-5
D gene: .
CDR3 protein: CATSRTRETQYF
CDR3 DNA: TGTGCCACCAGCAGGACTCGCGAGACCCAGTACTTC

clone size: .
V gene: TRBV15
J gene: TRBJ2-7
D gene: .
CDR3 protein: CATSRDLPGSAGEQYF
CDR3 DNA: TGTGCCACCAGCAGAGATCTTCCGGGATCGGCTGGGGAGCAGTACTTC

clone size: .
V gene: TRBV11-2
J gene: TRBJ2-3
D gene: TRBD2
CDR3 protein: CASSPGTSSSDTQYF
CDR3 DNA: TGTGCCAGCAGCCCCGGGACTAGCTCCTCAGATACGCAGTATTTT

clone size: .
V gene: TRBV6-5
J gene: TRBJ2-7
D gene: TRBD1
CDR3 protein: CASSLPGQGAYEQYF
CDR3 DNA: TGTGCCAGCAGTTTGCCCGGACAGGGGGCCTACGAGCAGTACTTC

clone size: .
V gene: TRBV9
J gene: TRBJ2-2
D gene: TRBD2
CDR3 protein: CASSGRGRELDTGELFF
CDR3 DNA: TGTGCCAGCAGCGGTCGCGGGCGGGAGTTGGACACCGGGGAGCTGTTTTTT

clone size: .
V gene: TRBV29-1
J gene: TRBJ1-1
D gene: .
CDR3 protein: CSAIPGEWNTEAFF
CDR3 DNA: TGCAGCGCCATCCCAGGGGAGTGGAACACTGAAGCTTTCTTT

clone size: .
V gene: TRBV6-5
J gene: TRBJ1-1
D gene: TRBD1
CDR3 protein: CASGQDRSTEAFF
CDR3 DNA: TGTGCCAGCGGACAGGACAGGTCCACTGAAGCTTTCTTT

clone size: .
V gene: TRBV28
J gene: TRBJ2-2
D gene: .
CDR3 protein: CASIDSGYTGELFF
CDR3 DNA: TGTGCCAGCATAGACTCGGGGTACACCGGGGAGCTGTTTTTT

clone size: once
V gene: TRBV3-1/TRBV3-2
J gene: TRBJ2-1
D gene: .
CDR3 protein: CASSQDLGGYNEQFF
CDR3 DNA: TGTGCCAGCAGCCAAGATCTGGGGGGCTACAATGAGCAGTTCTTC

clone size: .
V gene: TRBV20-1
J gene: TRBJ2-7
D gene: TRBD2
CDR3 protein: CSASPSGRFYEQYF
CDR3 DNA: TGCAGTGCGAGTCCTAGCGGGAGATTTTACGAGCAGTACTTC

clone size: .
V gene: TRBV3-1/TRBV3-2
J gene: TRBJ1-3
D gene: .
CDR3 protein: CASSSLMTGVRSGNTIYF
CDR3 DNA: TGTGCCAGCAGCTCCCTAATGACAGGCGTTCGCTCTGGAAACACCATATATTTT

clone size: .
V gene: TRBV3-1/TRBV3-2
J gene: TRBJ2-1
D gene: TRBD2
CDR3 protein: CASSRRLAGKDEQFF
CDR3 DNA: TGTGCCAGCAGTCGTAGACTAGCGGGGAAGGATGAGCAGTTCTTC

clone size: .
V gene: TRBV7-2
J gene: TRBJ1-6
D gene: .
CDR3 protein: CAGGQFINSPLHF
CDR3 DNA: TGTGCCGGAGGACAGTTCATTAATTCACCCCTCCACTTT

clone size: .
V gene: TRBV5-1
J gene: TRBJ2-7
D gene: TRBD2
CDR3 protein: CASSLRTSGSYEQYF
CDR3 DNA: TGCGCCAGCAGCTTAAGGACTAGCGGGAGTTACGAGCAGTACTTC

clone size: .
V gene: TRBV27
J gene: TRBJ1-3
D gene: .
CDR3 protein: CASSSAKPDRFSGNTIYF
CDR3 DNA: TGTGCCAGCAGTTCAGCCAAGCCGGACAGATTCTCTGGAAACACCATATATTTT

clone size: .
V gene: TRBV24-1
J gene: TRBJ2-1
D gene: TRBD2
CDR3 protein: CATGLAGGLGEQFF
CDR3 DNA: TGTGCCACCGGACTAGCGGGGGGGCTCGGGGAGCAGTTCTTC

clone size: .
V gene: TRBV10-3
J gene: TRBJ2-1
D gene: TRBD1
CDR3 protein: CAISPGQGLNEQFF
CDR3 DNA: TGTGCCATCAGCCCGGGACAGGGGTTGAATGAGCAGTTCTTC

clone size: once
V gene: TRBV19
J gene: TRBJ2-1
D gene: .
CDR3 protein: CASSFHRTLWEQFF
CDR3 DNA: TGTGCCAGTAGTTTCCACAGGACCCTTTGGGAGCAGTTCTTC

clone size: few
V gene: TRBV27
J gene: TRBJ1-1
D gene: TRBD1
CDR3 protein: CASSFPGGITEAFF
CDR3 DNA: TGTGCCAGCAGTTTCCCAGGGGGCATTACTGAAGCTTTCTTT

clone size: few
V gene: TRBV20-1
J gene: TRBJ2-5
D gene: .
CDR3 protein: CSASKADQETQYF
CDR3 DNA: TGCAGTGCTAGTAAGGCGGACCAAGAGACCCAGTACTTC

clone size: once
V gene: TRBV11-2
J gene: TRBJ1-6
D gene: .
CDR3 protein: CASSLEGRGGSPLHF
CDR3 DNA: TGTGCCAGCAGCTTAGAGGGCAGGGGTGGATCACCCCTCCACTTT

clone size: .
V gene: TRBV19
J gene: TRBJ1-1
D gene: .
CDR3 protein: CASNPGNTEAFF
CDR3 DNA: TGTGCCAGTAATCCAGGGAACACTGAAGCTTTCTTT

clone size: .
V gene: TRBV28
J gene: TRBJ2-1
D gene: TRBD2
CDR3 protein: CASRETSGSISYNEQFF
CDR3 DNA: TGTGCCAGCAGGGAGACTAGCGGGAGTATCTCCTACAATGAGCAGTTCTTC

clone size: .
V gene: TRBV11-2
J gene: TRBJ2-3
D gene: TRBD2
CDR3 protein: CASSYLSGEITDTQYF
CDR3 DNA: TGTGCCAGCAGCTACCTTAGCGGGGAGATCACAGATACGCAGTATTTT

clone size: .
V gene: TRBV27
J gene: TRBJ1-2
D gene: TRBD1
CDR3 protein: CASSLTQGVGANYGYTF
CDR3 DNA: TGTGCCAGCAGCCTCACACAGGGGGTGGGAGCTAACTATGGCTACACCTTC

clone size: .
V gene: TRBV19
J gene: TRBJ1-5
D gene: .
CDR3 protein: CASSDRGTGVSNQPQHF
CDR3 DNA: TGTGCCAGTAGTGACCGCGGGACGGGAGTTAGCAATCAGCCCCAGCATTTT

clone size: .
V gene: TRBV19
J gene: TRBJ1-2
D gene: TRBD1
CDR3 protein: CASSRDRLGGYTF
CDR3 DNA: TGTGCCAGTAGTAGGGACAGGTTGGGAGGCTACACCTTC

clone size: .
V gene: TRBV10-2
J gene: TRBJ2-7
D gene: .
CDR3 protein: CASSVSRGEQYF
CDR3 DNA: TGCGCCAGCAGTGTTAGCAGAGGCGAGCAGTACTTC

clone size: .
V gene: TRBV10-1
J gene: TRBJ2-6
D gene: .
CDR3 protein: CASSQGNSGANVLTF
CDR3 DNA: TGCGCCAGCAGCCAGGGCAACTCTGGGGCCAACGTCCTGACTTTC

clone size: .
V gene: TRBV5-4
J gene: TRBJ2-7
D gene: .
CDR3 protein: CASSTLDSAYEQYF
CDR3 DNA: TGTGCCAGCAGCACCTTGGACAGTGCCTACGAGCAGTACTTC

clone size: once
V gene: TRBV10-1
J gene: TRBJ2-1
D gene: .
CDR3 protein: CASSLSSYNEQFF
CDR3 DNA: TGCGCCAGTTCATTGAGCTCCTACAATGAGCAGTTCTTC

clone size: few
V gene: TRBV4-2
J gene: TRBJ1-1
D gene: .
CDR3 protein: CASSRDTMNTEAFF
CDR3 DNA: TGTGCCAGCAGCCGTGACACAATGAACACTGAAGCTTTCTTT

clone size: .
V gene: TRBV5-5
J gene: TRBJ1-5
D gene: TRBD1
CDR3 protein: CASSSGQGGQPQHF
CDR3 DNA: TGTGCCAGCAGCTCTGGACAGGGAGGACAGCCCCAGCATTTT

clone size: .
V gene: TRBV7-9
J gene: TRBJ2-7
D gene: .
CDR3 protein: CASSLGQIIYEQYF
CDR3 DNA: TGTGCCAGCAGCTTGGGCCAAATTATATACGAGCAGTACTTC